The clone carrying this T cell receptor beta chain has just a few counts. These data are taken from a study of T cells after yellow fever vaccination. The CDR3 runs 14 residues. The V end was cut by 0 bases, the J end by 8 bases, with 11 bases between. Germline values: CDR1 LGHDT, CDR2 YNNKEL (reference sequence). TCRdb itself ran the 5' RACE reads through MiXCR, one entry per CDR3 protein. The sample consists of 320,000 or so distinct CDR3 sequences, 8% to 9.5% of them appearing once. The receptor comes from a man between 18 and 35 years old who received the YFV17D yellow fever vaccine. The V call is TRBV3-1, the J call TRBJ2-1, with unresolved D. The sequencing here drew on PBMCs, taken roughly 47 days after the first yellow fever vaccination. The CDR3 sequence: CASSQDHSIDEQFF. The CDR3 DNA reads TGTGCCAGCAGCCAAGATCACTCGATCGATGAGCAGTTCTTC.